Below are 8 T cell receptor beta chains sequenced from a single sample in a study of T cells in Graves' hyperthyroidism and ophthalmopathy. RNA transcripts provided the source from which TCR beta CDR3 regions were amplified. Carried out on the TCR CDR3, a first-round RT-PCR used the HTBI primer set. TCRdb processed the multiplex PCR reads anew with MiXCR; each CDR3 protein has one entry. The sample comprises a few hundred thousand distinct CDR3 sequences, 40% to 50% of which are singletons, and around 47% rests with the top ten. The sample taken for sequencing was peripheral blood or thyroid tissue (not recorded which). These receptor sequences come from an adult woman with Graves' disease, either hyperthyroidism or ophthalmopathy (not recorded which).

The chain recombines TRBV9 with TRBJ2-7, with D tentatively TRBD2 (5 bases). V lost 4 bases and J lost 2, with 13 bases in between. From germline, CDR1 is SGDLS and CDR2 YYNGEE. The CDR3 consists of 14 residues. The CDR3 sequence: CASSPRLAPYEQYF. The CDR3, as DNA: TGTGCCAGCAGCCCGCGGCTAGCACCCTACGAGCAGTACTTC.

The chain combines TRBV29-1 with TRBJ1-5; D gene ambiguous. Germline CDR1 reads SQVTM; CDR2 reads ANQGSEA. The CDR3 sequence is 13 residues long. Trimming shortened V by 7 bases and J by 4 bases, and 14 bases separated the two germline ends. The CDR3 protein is CSASDGFNQPQHF. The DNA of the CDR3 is TGCAGCGCAAGTGACGGGTTTAATCAGCCCCAGCATTTT.

In DNA form, the CDR3 reads TGTGCCATCAGCCCCGGGGATACGCAGTATTTT. It yields the protein CAISPGDTQYF. The rearrangement joins TRBV10-3 to TRBJ2-3; D is undetermined. CDR3 length: 11 amino acids. The V end lost 6 bases, the J end lost 6 bases, and 7 bases lay between the germline ends. Germline CDR1 reads ENHRY; CDR2 reads SYGVKD.

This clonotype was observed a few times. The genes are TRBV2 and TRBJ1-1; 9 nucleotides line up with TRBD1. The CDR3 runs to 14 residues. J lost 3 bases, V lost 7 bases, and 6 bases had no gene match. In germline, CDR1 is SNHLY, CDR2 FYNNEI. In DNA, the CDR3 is TGTGCCAGCACTACGGGACAGGGCCACACTGAAGCTTTCTTT. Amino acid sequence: CASTTGQGHTEAFF. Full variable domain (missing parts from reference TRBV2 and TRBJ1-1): EPEVTQTPSHQVTQMGQEVILRCVPISNHLYFYWYRQILGQKVEFLVSFYNNEISEKSEIFDDQFSVERPDGSNFTLKIRSTKLEDSAMYFCASTTGQGHTEAFFGQGTRLTVV.

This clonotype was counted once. In DNA, the CDR3 is TGTGCCAGCAGCTTAGAAAGGGAACAGACCCAGTACTTC. Its translation is CASSLEREQTQYF. The rearrangement joins TRBV7-2 to TRBJ2-5; D is unclear. Between the trimmed V and J ends, which lost 1 base and 6 bases, there was a span of 9 bases. The CDR3 length is 13 residues. Germline assignment: CDR1 SGHTA and CDR2 FQGNSA.

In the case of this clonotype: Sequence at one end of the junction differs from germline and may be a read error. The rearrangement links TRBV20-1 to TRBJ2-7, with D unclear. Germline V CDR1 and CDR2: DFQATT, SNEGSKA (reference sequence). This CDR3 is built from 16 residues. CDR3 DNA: TGCAGTGCTAGAGGCCCTTTGGACCAGAGCTCCGACGAGCAGTACTTC. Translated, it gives CSARGPLDQSSDEQYF.

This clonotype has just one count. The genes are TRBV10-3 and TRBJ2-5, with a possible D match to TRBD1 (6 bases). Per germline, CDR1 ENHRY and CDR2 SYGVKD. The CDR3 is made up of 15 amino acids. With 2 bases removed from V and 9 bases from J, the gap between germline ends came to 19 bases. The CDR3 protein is CAISEHRQDNQPQYF. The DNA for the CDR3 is TGTGCCATCAGTGAGCATCGACAGGACAATCAGCCCCAGTACTTC.

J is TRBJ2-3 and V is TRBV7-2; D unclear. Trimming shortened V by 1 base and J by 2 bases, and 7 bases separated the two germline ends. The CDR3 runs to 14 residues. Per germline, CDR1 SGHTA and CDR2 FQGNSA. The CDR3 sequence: CASSLGRTTDTQYF. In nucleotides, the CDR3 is TGTGCCAGCAGCTTAGGGCGGACCACAGATACGCAGTATTTT.